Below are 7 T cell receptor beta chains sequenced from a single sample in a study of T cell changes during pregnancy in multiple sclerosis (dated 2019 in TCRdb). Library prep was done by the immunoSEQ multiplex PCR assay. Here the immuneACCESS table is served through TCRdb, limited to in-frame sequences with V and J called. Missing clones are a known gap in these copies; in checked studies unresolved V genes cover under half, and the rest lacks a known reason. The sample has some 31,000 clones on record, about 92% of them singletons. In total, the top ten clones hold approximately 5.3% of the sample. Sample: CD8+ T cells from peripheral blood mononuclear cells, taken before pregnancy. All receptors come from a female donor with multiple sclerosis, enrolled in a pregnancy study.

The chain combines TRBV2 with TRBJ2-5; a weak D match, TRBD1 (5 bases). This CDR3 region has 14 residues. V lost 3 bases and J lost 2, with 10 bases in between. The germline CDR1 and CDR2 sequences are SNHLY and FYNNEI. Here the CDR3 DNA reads TGTGCCAGCAGTGATTTAGGGGTACAAGAGACCCAGTACTTC. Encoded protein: CASSDLGVQETQYF.

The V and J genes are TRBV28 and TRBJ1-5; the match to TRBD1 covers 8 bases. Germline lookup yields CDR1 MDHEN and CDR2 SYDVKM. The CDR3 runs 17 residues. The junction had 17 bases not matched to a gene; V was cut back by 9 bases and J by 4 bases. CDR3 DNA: TGTGCCAGTTCTCCTATAGGCATAACAGGGGGTAATCAGCCCCAGCATTTT. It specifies CASSPIGITGGNQPQHF.

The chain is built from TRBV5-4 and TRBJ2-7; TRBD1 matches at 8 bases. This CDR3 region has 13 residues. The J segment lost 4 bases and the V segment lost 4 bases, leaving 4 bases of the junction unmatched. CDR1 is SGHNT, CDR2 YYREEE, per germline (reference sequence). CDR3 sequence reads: CASSPDRGYEQYF. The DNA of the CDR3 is TGTGCCAGCAGCCCTGACAGGGGATACGAGCAGTACTTC.

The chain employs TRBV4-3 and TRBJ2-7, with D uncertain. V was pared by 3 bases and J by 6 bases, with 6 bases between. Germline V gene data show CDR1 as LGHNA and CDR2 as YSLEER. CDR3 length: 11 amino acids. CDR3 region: CASSHSGEQYF. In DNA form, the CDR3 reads TGCGCCAGCAGCCACAGTGGCGAGCAGTACTTC.

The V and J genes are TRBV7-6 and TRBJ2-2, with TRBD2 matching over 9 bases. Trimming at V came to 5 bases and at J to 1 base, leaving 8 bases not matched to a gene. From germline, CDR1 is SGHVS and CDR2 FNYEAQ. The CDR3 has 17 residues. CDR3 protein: CASSLRVAGENTGELFF. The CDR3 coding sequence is TGTGCCAGCAGCCTCCGGGTAGCGGGGGAGAACACCGGGGAGCTGTTTTTT.

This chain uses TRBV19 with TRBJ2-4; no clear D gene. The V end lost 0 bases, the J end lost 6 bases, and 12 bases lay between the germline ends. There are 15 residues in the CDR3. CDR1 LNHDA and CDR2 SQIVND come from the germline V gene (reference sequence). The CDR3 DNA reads TGTGCCAGTAGTATAGACGCCTATACGGGAAACATTCAGTACTTC. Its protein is CASSIDAYTGNIQYF.

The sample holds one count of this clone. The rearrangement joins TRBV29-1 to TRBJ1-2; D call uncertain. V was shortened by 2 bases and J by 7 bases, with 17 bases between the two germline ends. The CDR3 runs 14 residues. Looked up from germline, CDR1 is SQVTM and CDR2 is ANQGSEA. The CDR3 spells CSVEPKGQEVGYTF. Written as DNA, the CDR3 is TGCAGCGTTGAACCAAAGGGCCAGGAGGTTGGCTACACCTTC.